The 22 T cell receptor beta chains in this list originate from one sample, sequenced in a study of response to subunit inactivated influenza vaccine. One entry per CDR3 protein, called by TCRdb with MiXCR from the RT-PCR reads. The data show a few hundred thousand distinct CDR3 sequences, 22% seen once. The sample here was PBMCs from blood, taken about 20 months after vaccination. These receptors came from a man between 50 and 75 years old who received an inactivated influenza vaccine.

This chain joins TRBV10-3 and TRBJ2-5; D not certain. V was shortened by 8 bases and J by 3 bases, with 10 bases between the two germline ends. CDR3 length equals 12 residues. The germline V gene has CDR1 ENHRY and CDR2 SYGVKD. CDR3 region: CAIGKVEETQYF. The CDR3 DNA follows: TGTGCCATCGGTAAAGTTGAAGAGACCCAGTACTTC.

This clonotype was detected only a few times. CDR3 amino acids: CSARDRGRYTEAFF. The CDR3 region has the DNA TGCAGTGCTAGGGACAGGGGAAGATATACTGAAGCTTTCTTT. The chain joins TRBV20-1 to TRBJ1-1; 9 positions match TRBD1. Germline V gene sequence: CDR1 DFQATT, CDR2 SNEGSKA (reference sequence). The CDR3 is made up of 14 amino acids. Germline trimming cut 3 bases from V and 5 bases from J; bases unmatched to any gene: 7.

This chain joins TRBV28 and TRBJ1-1; possible D gene TRBD1, 5 bases. CDR1 MDHEN and CDR2 SYDVKM come from the germline V gene. V was shortened by 5 bases and J by 1 base, with 14 bases between the two germline ends. The CDR3 contains 15 residues. DNA for the CDR3: TGTGCCAGCAGTGGGGCCGACTGGGAGAACACTGAAGCTTTCTTT. It translates to CASSGADWENTEAFF.

The V and J genes are TRBV4-3 and TRBJ1-1, with D tentatively TRBD1 (5 bases). V gave up 0 bases and J gave up 3 bases, with 17 bases separating them. This CDR3 contains 17 residues. The V gene's germline CDR1 is LGHNA and CDR2 YSLEER. For the CDR3, the DNA is TGCGCCAGCAGCCAAGAATGGGCTGGCCTGGGGGACACTGAAGCTTTCTTT. Translation: CASSQEWAGLGDTEAFF.

This clonotype showed up many times. This chain joins TRBV6-1 and TRBJ1-1; D is undetermined. This CDR3 has 14 amino acids. Trimming shortened V by 7 bases and J by 2 bases, and 14 bases separated the two germline ends. Germline lookup yields CDR1 MNHNS and CDR2 SASEGT. The CDR3 spells CASKGRKANTEAFF. In nucleotides, the CDR3 is TGTGCCAGCAAAGGACGGAAAGCAAACACTGAAGCTTTCTTT.

This clonotype has only a few counts. The genes are TRBV5-1 and TRBJ2-4; D possibly matches TRBD1 or TRBD2 (6 bases each). Trimming removed 4 bases from V and 1 base from J, with 18 bases in between. The CDR3 length is 17 residues. Germline V gene lookup returns CDR1 SGHRS and CDR2 YFSETQ. The CDR3 region has the DNA TGCGCCAGCAGCCCCGTTTGGACGGGGGCGGCCAAAAACATTCAGTACTTC. Translating gives CASSPVWTGAAKNIQYF.

At least ten counts were recorded for this clonotype. The J gene is TRBJ1-5, the V gene TRBV7-2; D not resolved. Germline CDR1 is SGHTA and CDR2 is FQGNSA. V was cut by 1 base and J by 7 bases, with 8 bases left in between. The CDR3 is 13 amino acids. The CDR3 nucleotides are TGTGCCAGCAGCTTAGAGGTGGCCCAGCCCCAGCATTTT. It specifies CASSLEVAQPQHF.

This clonotype was picked up a small number of times. The chain couples TRBV12-3 or TRBV12-4 to TRBJ1-6; 9 bases are a match to TRBD1. V lost 3 bases to trimming and J lost 7 bases; unmatched junction nucleotides: 7. The CDR3 covers 16 residues. The CDR3 region is CASSLTGGGGNSPLHF. The CDR3 DNA reads as TGTGCCAGCAGTTTGACAGGGGGAGGAGGGAATTCACCCCTCCACTTT.

CDR3: CASRKQERGEQYF. CDR3 nucleotides: TGTGCCAGCAGGAAACAAGAAAGGGGCGAGCAGTACTTC. The chain is built from TRBV12-3 or TRBV12-4 and TRBJ2-7, with D perhaps matching TRBD1 (5 bases). Trimming shortened V by 6 bases and J by 6 bases, and 15 bases separated the two germline ends. The CDR3 totals 13 residues.

This clonotype was seen a handful of times. The chain uses TRBV12-3 or TRBV12-4 and TRBJ1-5, with 7 positions matching TRBD1. V lost 3 bases and J lost 6; bases outside the gene matches: 8. This CDR3 has 15 amino acids. The CDR3 nucleotides read TGTGCCAGCAGTTTCATACAGGGGAGCGGTCAGCCCCAGCATTTT. Protein product: CASSFIQGSGQPQHF.

In its sample, this clonotype was seen a few times. The DNA of the CDR3 is TGTGCCAGCAGCAAAGGGGGCGACACTGAAGCTTTCTTT. This translates into CASSKGGDTEAFF. The V call is TRBV7-3, the J call TRBJ1-1; 7 bases are a match to TRBD1. Germline lookup yields CDR1 SGHTA and CDR2 FQGTGA. This CDR3 spans 13 amino acids. V trimming: 5 bases; J trimming: 3 bases; junction bases outside the gene matches: 3.

This clonotype was counted between two and nine times. This chain links TRBV20-1 with TRBJ2-1; 8 bases are shared with TRBD2. Germline CDR1 reads DFQATT; CDR2 reads SNEGSKA (reference sequence). The trim removed 5 bases at V and 4 bases at J, leaving 10 bases unmatched. The CDR3 loop spans 15 amino acids. CDR3 protein: CSAPSRLATYNEQFF. For the CDR3, the DNA is TGCAGTGCTCCATCAAGACTAGCGACGTACAATGAGCAGTTCTTC.

This clonotype was observed a few times. CDR3 sequence: CASSYSWGEETQYF. For the CDR3, the DNA is TGTGCCAGCAGTTACTCGTGGGGGGAAGAGACCCAGTACTTC. This rearrangement joins TRBV6-5 to TRBJ2-5; possible D gene TRBD2, 6 bases. Trimming took off 0 bases at V and 3 bases at J, with 8 bases between the two ends. This CDR3 has 14 amino acids. Looked up from germline, CDR1 is MNHEY and CDR2 is SVGAGI.

This chain connects TRBV20-1 to TRBJ2-7; D gene uncertain. The CDR3 runs to 14 residues. Germline CDR1 reads DFQATT; CDR2 reads SNEGSKA (reference sequence). Trimming shortened V by 3 bases and J by 0 bases, and 12 bases separated the two germline ends. The CDR3 DNA sequence: TGCAGTGCTAGTTCGGTCTTCAGCTCCTACGAGCAGTACTTC. Translated: CSASSVFSSYEQYF.

The gene calls are TRBV9 and TRBJ2-3; TRBD1 agrees at 9 bases. Germline trimming cut 4 bases from V and 4 bases from J; bases unmatched to any gene: 7. The CDR3 loop spans 15 amino acids. Germline CDR1 and CDR2: SGDLS and YYNGEE. CDR3 sequence: CASSLTGGAADTQYF. The DNA of the CDR3 is TGTGCCAGCAGCTTAACAGGGGGCGCCGCAGATACGCAGTATTTT.

The chain joins TRBV29-1 to TRBJ1-2; TRBD1 aligns across 10 bases. The trim removed 4 bases at V and 8 bases at J, leaving 10 bases unmatched. The CDR3 consists of 14 residues. Germline V lookup: CDR1 SQVTM, CDR2 ANQGSEA. CDR3 nucleotide sequence: TGCAGCGTTGGGGACAGGGGTTATCGAGGAGGCTACACCTTC. The encoded protein is CSVGDRGYRGGYTF.

This clonotype was counted only a few times. The genes are TRBV6-1 and TRBJ2-1, with 13 nucleotides matching TRBD2. The trim removed 7 bases at V and 5 bases at J, leaving 8 bases unmatched. CDR1 and CDR2 (germline): MNHNS, SASEGT. The CDR3 covers 16 residues. CDR3 region: CASKRLAGGPDNEQFF. In DNA form, the CDR3 reads TGTGCCAGCAAAAGACTAGCGGGAGGCCCTGACAATGAGCAGTTCTTC.

The J gene is TRBJ1-2, the V gene TRBV12-3 or TRBV12-4, with a weak D call TRBD1 (5 bases). The CDR3 is made up of 16 amino acids. Trimming took 5 bases from V and 3 from J, leaving 19 bases between them. As DNA, the CDR3 is TGTGCCAGCAGTCCTGACGGGGGGTTAAGCTACTATGGCTACACCTTC. Its translation is CASSPDGGLSYYGYTF.

The chain couples TRBV4-2 to TRBJ2-5; D gene ambiguous. The CDR3 has 15 residues. Between the trimmed V and J ends, which lost 0 bases and 4 bases, there was a span of 12 bases. From germline, CDR1 is LGHNA and CDR2 YNFKEQ. CDR3 protein: CASSQDQGISETQYF. The CDR3 bases are TGTGCCAGCAGCCAAGATCAAGGGATCTCAGAGACCCAGTACTTC.

This clonotype was detected a few times. The chain uses TRBV2 and TRBJ1-1; D gene unclear. Trimming cost V 5 bases and J 3 bases, with 13 bases left between them. The germline V gene has CDR1 SNHLY and CDR2 FYNNEI. The CDR3 spans 14 residues. The DNA for the CDR3 is TGTGCCAGCAGTCAAGACGGGGATTACACTGAAGCTTTCTTT. It translates to CASSQDGDYTEAFF.

The sample holds one count of this clonotype. CDR3 in amino acids: CSARRGQSGETQYF. The CDR3 nucleotides are TGCAGTGCCAGAAGGGGACAGTCCGGGGAGACCCAGTACTTC. The chain combines TRBV20-1 with TRBJ2-5; 7 bases map to TRBD1. The V gene end was trimmed by 6 bases and the J gene end by 5 bases; junction bases not matched to a gene: 12. The CDR3 sequence is 14 residues long. The germline CDR1 and CDR2 sequences are DFQATT and SNEGSKA (reference sequence).

V usage is TRBV20-1 and J usage is TRBJ2-4, with D perhaps matching TRBD1 (5 bases). The CDR3 length is 14 residues. CDR1 and CDR2 from the germline V gene are DFQATT and SNEGSKA (reference sequence). Trimming cost V 6 bases and J 0 bases, with 12 bases left between them. The CDR3 DNA sequence: TGCAGTGCCACGACAGCCCTAGCCAAAAACATTCAGTACTTC. Translated: CSATTALAKNIQYF.